These T cell receptor beta chains were read from a single sample in a study of blood T cell repertoires in COVID-19. Using immunoSEQ multiplex PCR, the repertoire was profiled, and TCRdb retains in-frame clones only, with some absent. The table records a few hundred thousand clones, 88% of them present only once. The sample taken for sequencing was peripheral blood. All receptors come from a man aged 50 to 60 with COVID-19, enrolled during active disease. Both conserved end residues are part of each CDR3. The D gene is left open where the match is weak. Rows may omit the clone size; those that give it use once, few, many or a size class.

>NA|TRBJ1-1|TRBV19|NA
CASSPPLEARRKGAFF
TGTGCCAGTAGTCCCCCGTTAGAGGCGAGGAGAAAAGGAGCTTTCTTT
>NA|TRBJ1-1|TRBV7-8|NA
CASSSDTTEAFF
TGTGCCAGCAGCTCGGACACGACTGAAGCTTTCTTT
>NA|TRBJ2-1|TRBV18|NA
CASSPPPSVDEQFF
TGTGCCAGCTCACCACCCCCTTCTGTCGATGAGCAGTTCTTC
>NA|TRBJ2-1|TRBV5-1|NA
CASSLAGWNNEQFF
TGCGCCAGCAGCTTGGCCGGGTGGAACAATGAGCAGTTCTTC
>TRBD2|TRBJ2-5|TRBV15|NA
CATRPGGRAGETQYF
TGTGCCACCAGACCGGGCGGGAGGGCCGGGGAGACCCAGTACTTC
>TRBD1|TRBJ1-4|TRBV27|NA
CASSSNRGGDEKLFF
TGTGCCAGCAGTTCCAACAGGGGAGGCGACGAAAAACTGTTTTTT
>TRBD1|TRBJ1-2|TRBV5-6|NA
CASSHPAPGQGYGYTF
TGTGCCAGCAGCCATCCCGCGCCGGGACAGGGCTATGGCTACACCTTC
>TRBD1|TRBJ2-7|TRBV29-1|NA
CSTSGTGGSEQYF
TGCAGCACTTCCGGGACAGGGGGCAGCGAGCAGTACTTC
>NA|TRBJ1-6|TRBV5-5|NA
CASSLMADYNSPLHF
TGTGCCAGCAGCTTGATGGCGGATTATAATTCACCCCTCCACTTT
>NA|TRBJ2-5|TRBV6-2/TRBV6-3|NA
CASSYGKTQYF
TGTGCCAGCAGTTACGGCAAGACCCAGTACTTC
>TRBD1|TRBJ1-4|TRBV7-6|NA
CASSLRDRANEKLFF
TGTGCCAGCAGCTTAAGGGACAGAGCTAATGAAAAACTGTTTTTT
>TRBD1|TRBJ1-5|TRBV11-2|NA
CASSPGQLSNQPQHF
TGTGCCAGCAGCCCGGGACAGCTATCAAATCAGCCCCAGCATTTT
>TRBD2|TRBJ2-7|TRBV2|NA
CASKAPSGPYEQYF
TGTGCCAGCAAGGCCCCTAGCGGCCCCTACGAGCAGTACTTC
>TRBD2|TRBJ2-1|TRBV4-1|once
CASSRPGLAGNEQFF
TGCGCCAGCAGCCGACCGGGACTAGCGGGGAATGAGCAGTTCTTC
>NA|TRBJ2-2|TRBV25-1|NA
CASSDQHRAGELFF
TGTGCCAGCAGTGATCAACACAGGGCCGGGGAGCTGTTTTTT
>TRBD1|TRBJ2-6|TRBV6-1|NA
CASSEAPRGSSGANVLTF
TGTGCCAGCAGTGAAGCGCCCAGGGGGTCATCTGGGGCCAACGTCCTGACTTTC
>NA|TRBJ2-1|TRBV11-2|NA
CASSLAGGSRVHEQFF
TGTGCCAGCAGCTTAGCGGGGGGCTCCCGGGTCCATGAGCAGTTCTTC
>NA|TRBJ1-2|TRBV10-3|NA
CAISGTEVYGYTF
TGTGCCATCAGTGGGACAGAAGTCTATGGCTACACCTTC
>NA|TRBJ1-6|TRBV28|NA
CATRMGPIPLHF
TGTGCCACCCGCATGGGGCCCATACCCCTCCACTTT
>TRBD2|TRBJ2-1|TRBV5-1|once
CASSLVGGSSYNEQFF
TGCGCCAGCAGCTTGGTGGGCGGGAGCTCCTACAATGAGCAGTTCTTC